This T cell receptor (beta chain) was captured by sequencing in a study of T-cell reconstitution after alpha-beta-depleted transplantation in children. The CDR3 is 14 amino acids. The V segment lost 1 base and the J segment 5 bases; nucleotides outside the gene matches: 5. Germline values: CDR1 SGHRS, CDR2 YFSETQ. Unique molecular identifiers were incorporated into the prepared TCRbeta library. MiXCR was run by TCRdb on the PCR reads, yielding one entry per CDR3 protein. The data contain 500,000 or so distinct CDR3 sequences, 9.5% to 12% of them singletons. This clonotype has just a few counts. Its specificity is not known. Points from the study as a whole: Recipient T cells and thymic progenitors that survived were the source of the high TCRbeta diversity seen at day 60 in some patients. Expanded clones from the graft, numbering several hundred, reportedly supplied alpha-beta T cells about two months after transplant. At one year after transplant, newly produced T cells mostly accounted for T-cell counts and diversity.

This receptor was identified in a female patient under 10 years old who had a stem cell transplant for aplastic anemia, so the T cells may come from the graft donor. The genes are TRBV5-1 and TRBJ2-5; 7 positions agree with TRBD1. Specimen: PBMCs, mostly from graft donor cells, collected 180 days after TCRalphabeta/CD19-depleted stem cell transplant. CDR3 loop: CASSLFRGQETQYF. The CDR3 region has the DNA TGCGCCAGCAGCTTGTTTAGGGGGCAGGAGACCCAGTACTTC.